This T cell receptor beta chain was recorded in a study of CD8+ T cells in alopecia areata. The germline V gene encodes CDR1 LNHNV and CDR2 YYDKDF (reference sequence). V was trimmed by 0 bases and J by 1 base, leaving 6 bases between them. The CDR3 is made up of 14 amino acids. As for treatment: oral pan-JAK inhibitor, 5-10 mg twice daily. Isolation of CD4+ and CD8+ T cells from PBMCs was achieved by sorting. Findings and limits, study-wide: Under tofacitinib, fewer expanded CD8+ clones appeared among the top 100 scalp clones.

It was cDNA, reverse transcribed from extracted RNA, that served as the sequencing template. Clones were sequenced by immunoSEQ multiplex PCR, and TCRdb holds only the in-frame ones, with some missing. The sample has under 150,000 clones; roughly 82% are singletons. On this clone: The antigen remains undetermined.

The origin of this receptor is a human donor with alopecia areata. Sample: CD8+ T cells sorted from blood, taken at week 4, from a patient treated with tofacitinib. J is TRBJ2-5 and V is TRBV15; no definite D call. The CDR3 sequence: CATSREDLQETQYF. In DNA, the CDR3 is TGTGCCACCAGCAGAGAGGACCTCCAAGAGACCCAGTACTTC. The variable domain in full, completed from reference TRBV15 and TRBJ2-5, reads DAMVIQNPRYQVTQFGKPVTLSCSQTLNHNVMYWYQQKSSQAPKLLFHYYDKDFNNEADTPDNFQSRRPNTSFCFLDIRSPGLGDTAMYLCATSREDLQETQYFGPGTRLLVL.